This TCR beta chain was recorded in a study of blood T cell repertoires in COVID-19. Profiling relied on immunoSEQ multiplex PCR, and the TCRdb table lists in-frame clones only, not all of them. Of about 130,000 clones in the sample, approximately 90% were seen once. Germline V CDR1 and CDR2: SGHAT, FQNNGV. The germline V and J ends were trimmed by 3 bases and 4 bases, with 15 bases remaining between them. The CDR3 is 16 residues long. Material for sequencing was peripheral blood. The sequence was obtained from a man in his 60s with COVID-19, enrolled during active disease. The V call is TRBV11-2, the J call TRBJ1-4; D not resolved. CDR3: CASSFDRSSRNEKLFF. For the CDR3, the DNA is TGTGCCAGCAGCTTTGATAGATCCTCACGTAATGAAAAACTGTTTTTT.